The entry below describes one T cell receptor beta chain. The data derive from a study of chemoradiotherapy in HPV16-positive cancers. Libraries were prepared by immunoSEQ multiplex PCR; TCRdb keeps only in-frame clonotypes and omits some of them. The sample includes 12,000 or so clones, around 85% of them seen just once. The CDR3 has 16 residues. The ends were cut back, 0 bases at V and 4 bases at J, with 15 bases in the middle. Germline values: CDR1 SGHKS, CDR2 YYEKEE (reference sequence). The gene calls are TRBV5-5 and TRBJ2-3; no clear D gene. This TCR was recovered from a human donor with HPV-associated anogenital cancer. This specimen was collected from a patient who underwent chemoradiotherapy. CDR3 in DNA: TGTGCCAGCAGCTTGGGGGGTAGCCTCAACCCAGATACGCAGTATTTT. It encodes CASSLGGSLNPDTQYF.